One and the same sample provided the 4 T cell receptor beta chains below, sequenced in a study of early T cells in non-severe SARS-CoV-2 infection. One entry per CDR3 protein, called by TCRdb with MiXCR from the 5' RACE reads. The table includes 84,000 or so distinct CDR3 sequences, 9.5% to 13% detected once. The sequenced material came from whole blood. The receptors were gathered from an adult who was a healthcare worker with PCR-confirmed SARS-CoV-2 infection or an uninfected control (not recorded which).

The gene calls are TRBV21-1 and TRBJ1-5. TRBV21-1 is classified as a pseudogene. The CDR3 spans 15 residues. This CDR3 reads CASSHYGIGNQPQHF. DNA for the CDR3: TGTGCCAGCAGCCACTATGGTATCGGCAATCAGCCCCAGCATTTT.

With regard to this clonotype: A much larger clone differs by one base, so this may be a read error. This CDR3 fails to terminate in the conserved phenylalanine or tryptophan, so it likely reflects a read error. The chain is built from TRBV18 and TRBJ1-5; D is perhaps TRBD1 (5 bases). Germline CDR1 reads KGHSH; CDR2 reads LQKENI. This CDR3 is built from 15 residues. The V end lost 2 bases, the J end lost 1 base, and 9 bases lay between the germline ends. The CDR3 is CASSPSGLSNQPQHY. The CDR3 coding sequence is TGTGCCAGCTCACCATCGGGGCTCAGCAATCAGCCCCAGCATTAT.

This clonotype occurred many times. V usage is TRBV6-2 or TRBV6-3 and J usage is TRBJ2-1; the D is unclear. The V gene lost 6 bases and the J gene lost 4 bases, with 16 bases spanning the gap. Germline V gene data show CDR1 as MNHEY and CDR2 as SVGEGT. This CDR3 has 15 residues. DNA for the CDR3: TGTGCCAGCAGACGGACGCCCCCTGATTACAATGAGCAGTTCTTC. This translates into CASRRTPPDYNEQFF.

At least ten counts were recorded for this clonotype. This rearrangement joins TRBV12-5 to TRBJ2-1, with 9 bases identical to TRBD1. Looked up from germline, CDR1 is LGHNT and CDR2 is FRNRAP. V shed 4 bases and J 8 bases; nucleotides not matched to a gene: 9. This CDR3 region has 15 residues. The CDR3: CASGSGQGGGHEQFF. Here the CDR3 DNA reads TGTGCTAGTGGTTCGGGACAGGGAGGTGGCCATGAGCAGTTCTTC.